Shown below are 17 T cell receptor beta chains from a single sample sequenced in a study of CD8+ T cells in alopecia areata. Investigators isolated RNA and reverse transcribed it into cDNA to act as the sequencing template. The protocol was immunoSEQ multiplex PCR, while the TCRdb copy is restricted to in-frame clones and leaves out a portion. The table lists roughly 210,000 clones, 40% to 55% of them singletons. Treatment in this sample: oral pan-JAK inhibitor, 5-10 mg twice daily. The sample in question was CD4+ T cells sorted from blood, obtained around week 36, from a patient treated with tofacitinib. These receptors originate from a human donor with alopecia areata.

The V call is TRBV28, the J call TRBJ2-1; perhaps D is TRBD1 or TRBD2 (5 bases each). The V gene's germline CDR1 is MDHEN and CDR2 SYDVKM. The ends were cut back, 1 base at V and 9 bases at J, with 10 bases in the middle. This CDR3 comprises 13 residues. CDR3 DNA sequence: TGTGCCAGCAGTTTATTTGGGGGTGGTGAGCAGTTCTTC. This encodes CASSLFGGGEQFF.

The CDR3 sequence is CASSEPGRPPQHF. The CDR3 DNA is TGTGCCAGCAGTGAACCGGGAAGGCCGCCCCAGCATTTT. The chain carries TRBV25-1 and TRBJ1-5; D not resolved. Trimming stripped 2 bases from V and 9 bases from J, with 11 bases between. Germline assignment: CDR1 MGHDK and CDR2 SYGVNS. This CDR3 comprises 13 residues.

This chain connects TRBV5-6 to TRBJ1-1; D is unresolved. CDR1 is SGHDT and CDR2 is YYEEEE in the germline V gene. The V end was cut by 3 bases, the J end by 1 base, with 10 bases between. The CDR3 is 14 residues long. The CDR3 spells CASSSYNRNTEAFF. CDR3 DNA: TGTGCCAGCAGCTCTTACAACCGGAACACTGAAGCTTTCTTT.

There are a few counts of this clone. The chain links TRBV6-6 to TRBJ1-2, with D unresolved. The CDR3 is 13 amino acids. Trimming cost V 2 bases and J 2 bases, with 6 bases left between them. The germline gives CDR1 MNHNY, CDR2 SVGAGI (reference sequence). CDR3 amino acids: CASSYRQNYGYTF. The CDR3 DNA follows: TGTGCCAGCAGTTACCGGCAGAACTATGGCTACACCTTC.

The V call is TRBV2, the J call TRBJ2-2; unclear D gene. The V end lost 7 bases, the J end lost 2 bases, and 8 bases lay between the germline ends. CDR1 and CDR2 (germline): SNHLY, FYNNEI. This CDR3 contains 13 residues. The chain's CDR3 is CASTRPNTGELFF. As DNA, the CDR3 is TGTGCCAGCACCAGACCTAACACCGGGGAGCTGTTTTTT.

The chain is built from TRBV29-1 and TRBJ1-1; TRBD1 is a possible D gene (5 bases). Germline V CDR1 and CDR2: SQVTM, ANQGSEA. The CDR3 length is 13 residues. Trimming left V 5 bases short and J 0 bases short, with 10 bases between. CDR3 residues: CSVTRGLNTEAFF. DNA of the CDR3: TGCAGCGTTACAAGGGGACTGAACACTGAAGCTTTCTTT. Looking up the rest from reference TRBV29-1 and TRBJ1-1 gives the full variable domain: SAVISQKPSRDICQRGTSLTIQCQVDSQVTMMFWYRQQPGQSLTLIATANQGSEATYESGFVIDKFPISRPNLTFSTLTVSNMSPEDSSIYLCSVTRGLNTEAFFGQGTRLTVV.

The chain joins TRBV7-2 to TRBJ2-1; tentatively, D is TRBD2 (6 bases). The CDR3 totals 16 residues. CDR1 and CDR2 (germline): SGHTA, FQGNSA. V was pared by 0 bases and J by 6 bases, with 15 bases between. The DNA for the CDR3 is TGTGCCAGCAGCTTAGCGGGGGGTAGGAGAGGCAATGAGCAGTTCTTC. Amino acids: CASSLAGGRRGNEQFF.

This clone was observed a few times. The V and J genes are TRBV14 and TRBJ1-2; no definite D call. In germline, CDR1 is SGHDN, CDR2 FVKESK. V shed 4 bases and J shed 0 bases, with 9 bases lying between them. CDR3 length: 14 residues. CDR3 DNA sequence: TGTGCCAGCAGCCGCACGGCGGCTAACTATGGCTACACCTTC. Translation: CASSRTAANYGYTF.

This clone was seen only a few times. The V and J genes are TRBV6-6 and TRBJ1-5; D might be TRBD1 (5 bases). This CDR3 spans 14 amino acids. Germline-derived CDR1 and CDR2 are MNHNY and SVGAGI (reference sequence). V was clipped by 5 bases and J by 0 bases, with 8 bases between them. The CDR3 spells CASSGGNSNQPQHF. Written as DNA, the CDR3 is TGTGCCAGCAGTGGGGGGAATAGCAATCAGCCCCAGCATTTT.

The chain is built from TRBV28 and TRBJ2-7, with 9 bases fitting TRBD2. In germline, CDR1 is MDHEN, CDR2 SYDVKM. The CDR3 runs 14 residues. V gave up 10 bases and J gave up 6 bases; unmatched junction bases: 13. The DNA of the CDR3 is TGTGCCATCGTGAATAGCGGGAGTCCTCCCGAGCAGTACTTC. Its translation: CAIVNSGSPPEQYF.

This clone occurred once. The chain carries TRBV28 and TRBJ1-2, with D possibly being TRBD1 (6 bases). The length of the CDR3 is 14 residues. V was trimmed by 3 bases and J by 0 bases, leaving 8 bases between them. CDR1 MDHEN and CDR2 SYDVKM come from the germline V gene. The CDR3 spells CASSFRGANYGYTF. The CDR3 nucleotides are TGTGCCAGCAGTTTCAGGGGCGCTAACTATGGCTACACCTTC.

The J gene is TRBJ2-7, the V gene TRBV5-1; a possible D gene is TRBD1 (6 bases). The CDR3 loop spans 12 amino acids. The germline V gene has CDR1 SGHRS and CDR2 YFSETQ. V dropped 5 bases and J dropped 3 bases, with 9 bases sitting between them. CDR3 residues: CASREDSYEQYF. The CDR3 DNA follows: TGCGCCAGCAGGGAGGACAGCTACGAGCAGTACTTC.

This clone was seen a handful of times. The junction shows a germline mismatch at one end, possibly a read error. The genes are TRBV6-5 and TRBJ2-7; 11 nucleotides align to TRBD2. CDR3 size: 15 residues. Germline assignment: CDR1 MNHEY and CDR2 SVGAGI. CDR3 region: CASSATSGSSHEQYF. CDR3 nucleotide sequence: TGTGCCAGCAGCGCAACTAGCGGGAGCTCCCACGAGCAGTACTTC.

This rearrangement joins TRBV29-1 to TRBJ2-6; TRBD1 is a possible D gene (6 bases). The CDR3 has 16 amino acids. V was pared by 5 bases and J by 0 bases, with 14 bases between. Germline CDR1 is SQVTM and CDR2 is ANQGSEA. The CDR3 protein is CSVNLRGNSGANVLTF. The CDR3 DNA reads TGCAGCGTTAATTTAAGGGGGAACTCTGGGGCCAACGTCCTGACTTTC. The full variable domain, its missing parts supplied by reference TRBV29-1 and TRBJ2-6, is SAVISQKPSRDICQRGTSLTIQCQVDSQVTMMFWYRQQPGQSLTLIATANQGSEATYESGFVIDKFPISRPNLTFSTLTVSNMSPEDSSIYLCSVNLRGNSGANVLTFGAGSRLTVL.

This chain links TRBV10-3 with TRBJ1-1, with a tentative D call TRBD1 (5 bases). Germline V gene data show CDR1 as ENHRY and CDR2 as SYGVKD. V was trimmed by 4 bases and J by 5 bases, leaving 8 bases between them. CDR3 length: 12 residues. CDR3 sequence (DNA): TGTGCCATCAGTGTGGGGGGAACTGAAGCTTTCTTT. The encoded protein is CAISVGGTEAFF.

V gene TRBV2 combines with J gene TRBJ1-4, with 8 bases that match TRBD1. Germline V gene sequence: CDR1 SNHLY, CDR2 FYNNEI. J gave up 10 bases and V 7 bases, and 2 bases lay outside the gene matches. This CDR3 is built from 11 residues. The CDR3 here is CASNDRGKLFF. The CDR3 DNA sequence: TGTGCCAGCAACGACAGGGGAAAACTGTTTTTT.

This clone is a singleton in its sample. The chain has TRBV30 and TRBJ2-7; D possibly corresponds to TRBD1 (6 bases). Germline CDR1 reads GTSNPN; CDR2 reads SVGIG (reference sequence). The germline V and J ends were trimmed by 1 base and 7 bases, with 11 bases remaining between them. The CDR3 contains 12 residues. The chain's CDR3 is CAWSAQGSEQYF. The CDR3 bases are TGTGCCTGGAGTGCACAGGGAAGTGAGCAGTACTTC.